Here is one TCR beta chain with its context. The record originates from a study of T cells expressing NK-cell markers. The CDR3 contains 12 residues. The germline CDR1 and CDR2 sequences are MDHEN and SYDVKM. Reanalyzing the 5' RACE reads, TCRdb keeps one entry per CDR3 protein, without DNA. Listed are under 500,000 distinct CDR3 sequences; under 7.5% falls within the top ten. This chain joins TRBV28 and TRBJ1-2; TCRdb outputs TRBD1, but without DNA this stays unchecked. The clonotype was recovered from a woman aged 18 to 69 in good health. The material sequenced was blood T cells: a sorted CD56 or NKG2C T cell subset, CD4+ or CD8+ T cells, or bulk PBMC T cells (not recorded which). The CDR3 spells CATTTGGYGYTF.